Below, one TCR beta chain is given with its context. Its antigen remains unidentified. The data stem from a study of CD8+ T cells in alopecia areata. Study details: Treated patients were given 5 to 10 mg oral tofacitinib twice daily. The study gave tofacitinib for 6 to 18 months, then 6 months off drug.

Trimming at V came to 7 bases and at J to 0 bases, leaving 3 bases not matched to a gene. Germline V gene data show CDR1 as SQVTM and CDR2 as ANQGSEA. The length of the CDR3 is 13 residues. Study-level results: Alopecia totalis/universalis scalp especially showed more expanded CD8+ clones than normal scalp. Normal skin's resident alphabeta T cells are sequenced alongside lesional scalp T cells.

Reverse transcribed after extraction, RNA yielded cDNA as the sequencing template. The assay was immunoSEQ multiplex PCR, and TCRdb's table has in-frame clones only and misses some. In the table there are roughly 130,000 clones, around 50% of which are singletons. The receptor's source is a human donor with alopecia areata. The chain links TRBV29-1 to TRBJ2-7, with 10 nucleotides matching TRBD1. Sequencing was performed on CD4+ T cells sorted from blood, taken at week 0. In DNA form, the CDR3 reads TGCAGCGGGGGACAGGGGATCTCCTACGAGCAGTACTTC. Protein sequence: CSGGQGISYEQYF.